These 7 T cell receptor beta chains were all obtained from the same sample, sequenced in a study of vaccination and CD4 T cells after COVID-19 (dated by TCRdb to between 2021 and 2024). The treatment or condition label for this specimen denotes: roughly 10-day PBMC culture with coronavirus spike peptide pools or control peptides (ViraFEST assay). Library construction relied on PCR. Sequencing took place on an Illumina iSeq 100. DNA from cultured CD4+ T cells underwent TCR sequencing with the Oncomine TCR Beta short-read assay at the Johns Hopkins FTIC core. TCRdb's own reprocessing of the public reads used fastp at Q25 and MiXCR and kept productive beta chains. Each CDR3 protein gets just one entry, which takes the most common genes and DNA from the rows behind it. The sample table holds approximately 8,100 distinct CDR3 sequences, of which 61% were seen once. About a sixth of the sample rests with the top ten.

These TCRs' antigens remain unknown. This sample comprised cultured CD4+ T cells from blood, obtained after SARS-CoV-2 vaccination. The receptors come from a human donor with COVID-19.

The genes are TRBV2 and TRBJ2-1; 14 nucleotides match TRBD2. Germline assignment: CDR1 SNHLY and CDR2 FYNNEI. The CDR3 is 18 residues long. Losses at the gene ends were 3 bases for V and 3 bases for J; bases not matched to a gene: 7. The CDR3 here is CASSDSPGLAGDYNEQFF. CDR3 in DNA: TGTGCCAGCAGTGACTCACCGGGACTAGCGGGGGACTACAATGAGCAGTTCTTC.

This clonotype came up a few times. The chain combines TRBV6-5 with TRBJ1-5; 7 positions match TRBD1. This CDR3 is built from 17 residues. Trimming removed 2 bases from V and 6 bases from J; junction bases left unmatched: 13. Germline V gene data show CDR1 as MNHEY and CDR2 as SVGAGI. CDR3 in DNA: TGTGCCAGCAGTTACGCGATGGGAACAGGGGTGGGTCAGCCCCAGCATTTT. Translating it yields CASSYAMGTGVGQPQHF.

In its sample, this clonotype was seen a few times. V usage is TRBV20-1 and J usage is TRBJ1-1, with no clear D. Germline CDR1 DFQATT, CDR2 SNEGSKA (reference sequence). V was cut by 1 base and J by 5 bases, with 11 bases left in between. This CDR3 spans 13 amino acids. CDR3 nucleotide sequence: TGCAGTGCTAGAGCCAATGTGGGAACTGAAGCTTTCTTT. It codes for CSARANVGTEAFF.

The chain uses TRBV20-1 and TRBJ2-7, with a tentative D call TRBD1 (6 bases). The CDR3 loop spans 12 amino acids. Germline CDR1 DFQATT, CDR2 SNEGSKA (reference sequence). Trimming took off 1 base at V and 3 bases at J, with 7 bases between the two ends. This CDR3 is CSARGTVYEQYF. CDR3 nucleotide sequence: TGCAGTGCTAGAGGGACAGTCTACGAGCAGTACTTC.

The chain couples TRBV12-3 or TRBV12-4 to TRBJ2-3; D is unresolved. The CDR3 runs to 13 residues. The V and J ends lost 1 base and 4 bases respectively, with 6 bases between them. CDR3 sequence (DNA): TGTGCCAGCAGTTTAGGAGGTCCAGATACGCAGTATTTT. Its protein is CASSLGGPDTQYF.

The chain employs TRBV20-1 and TRBJ2-1, with D possibly being TRBD1 (5 bases). The ends were cut back, 4 bases at V and 10 bases at J, with 17 bases in the middle. Germline V CDR1 and CDR2: DFQATT, SNEGSKA (reference sequence). This CDR3 spans 13 amino acids. For the CDR3, the DNA is TGCAGTGCTACTGACCAGGGTCGAGGAGAGCAGTTCTTC. Its protein is CSATDQGRGEQFF.

The rearrangement uses TRBV5-1 and TRBJ2-2, with 8 bases that match TRBD2. Germline loops: CDR1 SGHRS, CDR2 YFSETQ. V trimming: 3 bases; J trimming: 1 base; junction bases outside the gene matches: 2. The length of the CDR3 is 15 residues. In nucleotides, the CDR3 is TGCGCCAGCAGCTCGGCGGGGGGGAACACCGGGGAGCTGTTTTTT. It is translated as CASSSAGGNTGELFF. The variable domain in full, completed from reference TRBV5-1 and TRBJ2-2, reads KAGVTQTPRYLIKTRGQQVTLSCSPISGHRSVSWYQQTPGQGLQFLFEYFSETQRNKGNFPGRFSGRQFSNSRSEMNVSTLELGDSALYLCASSSAGGNTGELFFGEGSRLTVL.